The 18 T cell receptor beta chains reported below all come from one sample, sequenced in a study of cytomegalovirus exposure and HLA in healthy donors. The PCR contained 60 Vbeta and 13 Jbeta primers. Profiling relied on immunoSEQ multiplex PCR, and the TCRdb table lists in-frame clones only, not all of them. This table has about 160,000 clones, about three quarters appearing once. The sample was PBMCs. These receptor sequences come from a female donor in good health and CMV-seronegative.

The chain is built from TRBV6-5 and TRBJ2-1; D call uncertain. Germline V gene lookup returns CDR1 MNHEY and CDR2 SVGAGI. There are 14 residues in the CDR3. Trimming took off 0 bases at V and 6 bases at J, with 9 bases between the two ends. Here the CDR3 DNA reads TGTGCCAGCAGTTACTCGGGCAGGCTCAATGAGCAGTTCTTC. Its protein product is CASSYSGRLNEQFF.

The rearrangement joins TRBV10-3 to TRBJ2-3; D call uncertain. The CDR3 loop spans 15 amino acids. Trimming shortened V by 0 bases and J by 0 bases, and 7 bases separated the two germline ends. The germline V gene has CDR1 ENHRY and CDR2 SYGVKD. CDR3 sequence (DNA): TGTGCCATCAGTGAGTCGATCGGGAGCACAGATACGCAGTATTTT. Translating gives CAISESIGSTDTQYF.

The V gene is TRBV18, the J gene TRBJ2-3; 7 positions match TRBD2. The CDR3 has 14 amino acids. Trimming cost V 6 bases and J 1 base; bases outside gene matches: 4. Germline V gene data show CDR1 as KGHSH and CDR2 as LQKENI. CDR3 in DNA: TGTGCCAGCTCGGGTCTAGCGGGCACAGATACGCAGTATTTT. As protein: CASSGLAGTDTQYF.

The J gene is TRBJ2-2, the V gene TRBV5-4, with no clear D. Trimming cost V 1 base and J 2 bases, with 9 bases left between them. Germline CDR1 is SGHNT and CDR2 is YYREEE (reference sequence). There are 15 residues in the CDR3. The DNA for the CDR3 is TGTGCCAGCAGCTTGATGCAGGCAAACACCGGGGAGCTGTTTTTT. It specifies CASSLMQANTGELFF.

This sequence joins TRBV7-2 and TRBJ1-1; unclear D gene. Germline CDR1 reads SGHTA; CDR2 reads FQGNSA. The V and J ends lost 4 bases and 1 base respectively, with 7 bases between them. The CDR3 totals 13 residues. CDR3 region: CASSYYTNTEAFF. The DNA for the CDR3 is TGTGCCAGCAGCTACTACACGAACACTGAAGCTTTCTTT.

The chain links TRBV10-3 to TRBJ1-2, with TRBD1 identical over 10 bases. This CDR3 comprises 14 residues. Trimming cost V 0 bases and J 6 bases; bases outside gene matches: 1. The germline V gene encodes CDR1 ENHRY and CDR2 SYGVKD. In nucleotides, the CDR3 is TGTGCCATCAGTGAGTCCGGACAGGGGGATGGCTACACCTTC. Its protein product is CAISESGQGDGYTF.

This chain connects TRBV7-9 to TRBJ2-5, with no clear D. The germline gives CDR1 SEHNR, CDR2 FQNEAQ (reference sequence). V shed 5 bases and J shed 5 bases, with 15 bases lying between them. The CDR3 runs to 14 residues. In DNA form, the CDR3 reads TGTGCCAGCAGCCCTGGTGGCAGAATGGAGACCCAGTACTTC. Translating it yields CASSPGGRMETQYF.

This clone was seen more than once but under ten times. This sequence joins TRBV7-2 and TRBJ2-7, with 12 bases fitting TRBD1. The CDR3 consists of 19 residues. In germline, CDR1 is SGHTA, CDR2 FQGNSA. Unmatched junction bases numbered 14, after V lost 5 bases and J lost 0 bases. The CDR3 coding sequence is TGTGCCAGCAGCGGAAGAGCGGGACAGGGGGCGACAAGCTCCTACGAGCAGTACTTC. It translates to CASSGRAGQGATSSYEQYF.

Here the CDR3 reads CASSQDPWGPDTGELFF. In DNA, the CDR3 is TGCGCCAGCAGCCAAGATCCGTGGGGGCCGGACACCGGGGAGCTGTTTTTT. The chain recombines TRBV4-3 with TRBJ2-2; perhaps TRBD1 as D (6 bases). With 0 bases removed from V and 3 bases from J, the gap between germline ends came to 14 bases. This CDR3 spans 17 amino acids. In germline, CDR1 is LGHNA, CDR2 YSLEER.

The chain uses TRBV18 and TRBJ2-7; D is perhaps TRBD2 (6 bases). In germline, CDR1 is KGHSH, CDR2 LQKENI. V lost 1 base, J lost 2 bases, and 21 bases lay in between. This CDR3 region has 18 residues. CDR3: CASSPRAGGGVTPYEQYF. The CDR3 DNA follows: TGTGCCAGCTCACCACGCGCCGGTGGCGGGGTCACCCCCTACGAGCAGTACTTC.

The chain is built from TRBV30 and TRBJ2-1, with 9 bases fitting TRBD2. This CDR3 has 16 amino acids. Per germline, CDR1 GTSNPN and CDR2 SVGIG (reference sequence). Trimming at V came to 0 bases and at J to 5 bases, leaving 8 bases not matched to a gene. The CDR3, as DNA: TGTGCCTGGAGTGTACTAAAGGGGACTAGCAACAATGAGCAGTTCTTC. Its translation: CAWSVLKGTSNNEQFF.

The chain uses TRBV28 and TRBJ2-7, with 9 bases identical to TRBD2. V gave up 0 bases and J gave up 4 bases; unmatched junction bases: 7. CDR1 MDHEN and CDR2 SYDVKM come from the germline V gene. There are 16 residues in the CDR3. The CDR3 sequence is CASSLWASGNRYEQYF. CDR3 DNA sequence: TGTGCCAGCAGTTTATGGGCTAGCGGGAACCGTTACGAGCAGTACTTC. The variable domain in full, completed from reference TRBV28 and TRBJ2-7, reads DVKVTQSSRYLVKRTGEKVFLECVQDMDHENMFWYRQDPGLGLRLIYFSYDVKMKEKGDIPEGYSVSREKKERFSLILESASTNQTSMYLCASSLWASGNRYEQYFGPGTRLTVT.

The chain couples TRBV27 to TRBJ2-7; 9 bases map to TRBD1. V shed 3 bases, J shed 2 bases, and the junction held 8 bases outside the gene matches. The CDR3 extends over 16 amino acids. CDR1 and CDR2 (germline): MNHEY, SMNVEV (reference sequence). The CDR3 nucleotides read TGTGCCAGCAGTTTTAACTTAAGGACAGGGGCCTACGAGCAGTACTTC. Protein sequence: CASSFNLRTGAYEQYF.

The rearrangement links TRBV7-9 to TRBJ2-7; 9 bases map to TRBD1. Unmatched junction bases numbered 15, after V lost 5 bases and J lost 7 bases. This CDR3 has 16 residues. Per germline, CDR1 SEHNR and CDR2 FQNEAQ (reference sequence). The CDR3 DNA follows: TGTGCCAGCAGCGACTTTACAGGGGGCGGCGTGAGTGAGCAGTACTTC. Translating it yields CASSDFTGGGVSEQYF.

This clone was found a few times. The chain couples TRBV28 to TRBJ2-7; 7 nucleotides line up with TRBD1. The CDR3 totals 14 residues. The ends lost 5 bases at V and 0 bases at J; junction bases unmatched: 4. Looked up from germline, CDR1 is MDHEN and CDR2 is SYDVKM. The CDR3 is CASSRQGVSYEQYF. In DNA form, the CDR3 reads TGTGCCAGCAGTAGGCAGGGGGTCTCCTACGAGCAGTACTTC. Combining the CDR3 with reference TRBV28 and TRBJ2-7 gives the whole variable domain DVKVTQSSRYLVKRTGEKVFLECVQDMDHENMFWYRQDPGLGLRLIYFSYDVKMKEKGDIPEGYSVSREKKERFSLILESASTNQTSMYLCASSRQGVSYEQYFGPGTRLTVT.

This chain uses TRBV5-4 with TRBJ1-6; the D is unclear. This CDR3 has 15 residues. Trimming left V 0 bases short and J 7 bases short, with 11 bases between. Germline CDR1 is SGHNT and CDR2 is YYREEE (reference sequence). The CDR3, as DNA: TGTGCCAGCAGCTTGGGGTCCAGATCCAATTCACCCCTCCACTTT. It specifies CASSLGSRSNSPLHF.

The chain combines TRBV10-3 with TRBJ1-3, with D possibly TRBD1 on 5 matching bases. The CDR3 runs 13 residues. Germline CDR1 ENHRY, CDR2 SYGVKD. V shed 6 bases and J shed 7 bases, with 13 bases lying between them. The CDR3 spells CAISATVGNTIYF. CDR3 bases: TGTGCCATCAGCGCGACAGTTGGGAACACCATATATTTT.

Turning to this clone: One end of the junction does not line up with germline, which may come from a read error. The V gene is TRBV30, the J gene TRBJ1-2; TRBD1 might be the D (5 bases). Germline V gene sequence: CDR1 GTSNPN, CDR2 SVGIG (reference sequence). This CDR3 region has 13 residues. DNA of the CDR3: TGTGCCGGGAGGACATCAGGTGACTATGGCTACACCTTC. Its translation: CAGRTSGDYGYTF.